A selection of T cell receptor beta chains follows, all from one sample in a study of blood T cell repertoires in COVID-19. Using immunoSEQ multiplex PCR, the repertoire was profiled, and TCRdb retains in-frame clones only, with some absent. The table shows under 200,000 clones, with 70% to 80% occurring only once. The sample was PBMCs or T cells enriched from blood (not recorded which). The receptors stem from a woman in her 70s in a cohort exposed to, infected with or recovered from COVID-19 (not recorded which). Each CDR3 is given with its conserved first and last residue. A D gene is named only where the DNA matches it firmly. Clone size is stated in some rows and not others, as once, few, many or a class when expanded.

cdr3_aa: CASSEQEDQPQHF; cdr3_nt: TGTGCCAGCAGTGAACAGGAGGATCAGCCCCAGCATTTT; v_call: TRBV2; j_call: TRBJ1-5; d_call: NA; clone_size: NA
cdr3_aa: CATSEGGEETQYF; cdr3_nt: TGTGCCACCAGTGAAGGAGGGGAAGAGACCCAGTACTTC; v_call: TRBV24-1; j_call: TRBJ2-5; d_call: NA; clone_size: NA
cdr3_aa: CSVAYQGKETQYF; cdr3_nt: TGCAGCGTTGCGTATCAGGGCAAGGAGACCCAGTACTTC; v_call: TRBV29-1; j_call: TRBJ2-5; d_call: NA; clone_size: NA
cdr3_aa: CASSTRQTSLYNSPLHF; cdr3_nt: TGTGCCAGCAGTACGCGGCAGACCTCCCTTTATAATTCACCCCTCCACTTT; v_call: TRBV27; j_call: TRBJ1-6; d_call: NA; clone_size: NA
cdr3_aa: CASSRPPGYTGELFF; cdr3_nt: TGTGCCAGCAGCCGGCCACCAGGGTACACCGGGGAGCTGTTTTTT; v_call: TRBV5-8; j_call: TRBJ2-2; d_call: NA; clone_size: NA
cdr3_aa: CASSRTGGDYGYTF; cdr3_nt: TGCGCCAGCAGCCGGACAGGGGGGGACTATGGCTACACCTTC; v_call: TRBV5-1; j_call: TRBJ1-2; d_call: TRBD1; clone_size: NA
cdr3_aa: CASSPPNSGTYEQYF; cdr3_nt: TGTGCCAGCAGCCCCCCCAATAGCGGTACCTACGAGCAGTACTTC; v_call: TRBV7-8; j_call: TRBJ2-7; d_call: NA; clone_size: NA
cdr3_aa: CASCRTSGSDEQYF; cdr3_nt: TGTGCCAGCTGCCGGACTAGCGGGAGTGACGAGCAGTACTTC; v_call: TRBV5-6; j_call: TRBJ2-7; d_call: TRBD2; clone_size: NA
cdr3_aa: CASSLSTGRELAYEQYF; cdr3_nt: TGCGCCAGCAGCTTGTCAACGGGGCGGGAGTTAGCCTACGAGCAGTACTTC; v_call: TRBV5-1; j_call: TRBJ2-7; d_call: TRBD2; clone_size: NA
cdr3_aa: CASSPRTSTYEQYF; cdr3_nt: TGTGCCAGCAGCCCGCGGACTAGTACCTACGAGCAGTACTTC; v_call: TRBV9; j_call: TRBJ2-7; d_call: TRBD2; clone_size: few
cdr3_aa: CASNFRGQSPLHF; cdr3_nt: TGTGCCAGTAACTTCAGGGGGCAATCACCCCTCCACTTT; v_call: TRBV19; j_call: TRBJ1-6; d_call: TRBD1; clone_size: NA
cdr3_aa: CSVAGTVTYEQYF; cdr3_nt: TGCAGCGTAGCCGGGACAGTAACGTACGAGCAGTACTTC; v_call: TRBV29-1; j_call: TRBJ2-7; d_call: TRBD1; clone_size: once
cdr3_aa: CASSRDGGFNEQFF; cdr3_nt: TGTGCCAGCAGCCGCGATGGGGGCTTTAATGAGCAGTTCTTC; v_call: TRBV6-5; j_call: TRBJ2-1; d_call: NA; clone_size: NA
cdr3_aa: CATTTSEASGYNEQFF; cdr3_nt: TGTGCCACCACCACGTCGGAGGCTAGCGGGTACAATGAGCAGTTCTTC; v_call: TRBV24-1; j_call: TRBJ2-1; d_call: TRBD2; clone_size: NA
cdr3_aa: CASSAAGQGITEAFF; cdr3_nt: TGTGCCAGCAGTGCGGCGGGACAGGGGATCACTGAAGCTTTCTTT; v_call: TRBV2; j_call: TRBJ1-1; d_call: TRBD1; clone_size: NA
cdr3_aa: CSVEGGGIAGYNEQFF; cdr3_nt: TGCAGCGTTGAAGGGGGAGGAATAGCGGGATACAATGAGCAGTTCTTC; v_call: TRBV29-1; j_call: TRBJ2-1; d_call: TRBD2; clone_size: NA
cdr3_aa: CASSSAGVGRSSYNEQFF; cdr3_nt: TGTGCCAGCAGCTCCGCCGGGGTCGGGAGGAGCTCCTACAATGAGCAGTTCTTC; v_call: TRBV4-2; j_call: TRBJ2-1; d_call: TRBD2; clone_size: NA
cdr3_aa: CASSPQGATNEKLFF; cdr3_nt: TGTGCCAGCTCGCCCCAGGGGGCAACTAATGAAAAACTGTTTTTT; v_call: TRBV18; j_call: TRBJ1-4; d_call: TRBD1; clone_size: NA
cdr3_aa: CASMRQRSEGNTIYF; cdr3_nt: TGTGCCAGCATGCGACAGCGTTCGGAGGGAAACACCATATATTTT; v_call: TRBV6-5; j_call: TRBJ1-3; d_call: NA; clone_size: few
cdr3_aa: CASSSKQWQRAYEQFF; cdr3_nt: TGTGCCAGCAGTAGTAAACAGTGGCAGCGGGCCTATGAGCAGTTCTTC; v_call: TRBV3-1/TRBV3-2; j_call: TRBJ2-1; d_call: NA; clone_size: once
cdr3_aa: CSAPRGAEAFF; cdr3_nt: TGCAGTGCGCCCCGCGGGGCTGAAGCTTTCTTT; v_call: TRBV20-1; j_call: TRBJ1-1; d_call: NA; clone_size: few
cdr3_aa: CASKRTGTSYEQYF; cdr3_nt: TGTGCCAGCAAGAGGACAGGGACCTCCTACGAGCAGTACTTC; v_call: TRBV28; j_call: TRBJ2-7; d_call: TRBD1; clone_size: NA
cdr3_aa: CSVEADRAAEQFF; cdr3_nt: TGCAGCGTTGAAGCTGACAGGGCGGCTGAGCAGTTCTTC; v_call: TRBV29-1; j_call: TRBJ2-1; d_call: TRBD1; clone_size: few
cdr3_aa: CASSRLDRGDGYTF; cdr3_nt: TGCGCCAGCAGCCGTTTAGACAGGGGAGATGGCTACACCTTC; v_call: TRBV4-1; j_call: TRBJ1-2; d_call: TRBD1; clone_size: NA
cdr3_aa: CASQGQTNTGELFF; cdr3_nt: TGCGCCAGCCAGGGACAGACGAACACCGGGGAGCTGTTTTTT; v_call: TRBV10-1; j_call: TRBJ2-2; d_call: TRBD1; clone_size: once
cdr3_aa: CASSEGPSYEQYF; cdr3_nt: TGTGCCAGCTCAGAGGGCCCCTCCTACGAGCAGTACTTC; v_call: TRBV18; j_call: TRBJ2-7; d_call: NA; clone_size: NA
cdr3_aa: CASRSAGSNNEQFF; cdr3_nt: TGCGCCAGCAGAAGTGCGGGAAGCAACAATGAGCAGTTCTTC; v_call: TRBV5-1; j_call: TRBJ2-1; d_call: NA; clone_size: NA
cdr3_aa: CASSLDPQETQYF; cdr3_nt: TGCGCCAGCAGCCTAGATCCACAAGAGACCCAGTACTTC; v_call: TRBV4-3; j_call: TRBJ2-5; d_call: NA; clone_size: NA
cdr3_aa: CASSYQGADTEAFF; cdr3_nt: TGCGCCAGCAGCTACCAGGGGGCTGACACTGAAGCTTTCTTT; v_call: TRBV5-1; j_call: TRBJ1-1; d_call: TRBD1; clone_size: NA
cdr3_aa: CASRTSLFPGELFF; cdr3_nt: TGTGCCAGCAGGACTAGTTTATTTCCCGGGGAGCTGTTTTTT; v_call: TRBV6-5; j_call: TRBJ2-2; d_call: NA; clone_size: few
cdr3_aa: CASSAYGGRTDTQYF; cdr3_nt: TGTGCCAGCAGCGCCTACGGGGGGCGCACAGATACGCAGTATTTT; v_call: TRBV7-3; j_call: TRBJ2-3; d_call: NA; clone_size: NA
cdr3_aa: CASSRTSGRGTDTQYF; cdr3_nt: TGTGCCAGCAGTAGGACTAGCGGGAGGGGGACAGATACGCAGTATTTT; v_call: TRBV28; j_call: TRBJ2-3; d_call: TRBD2; clone_size: NA
cdr3_aa: CASGNRGGEQYF; cdr3_nt: TGTGCCAGTGGAAATAGGGGCGGCGAGCAGTACTTC; v_call: TRBV19; j_call: TRBJ2-7; d_call: NA; clone_size: NA
cdr3_aa: CASSLEPGESPLHF; cdr3_nt: TGTGCCAGCAGCTTAGAGCCGGGGGAGTCCCCCCTCCACTTT; v_call: TRBV11-2; j_call: TRBJ1-6; d_call: NA; clone_size: NA
cdr3_aa: CASSQDWSEPTSGNQETQYF; cdr3_nt: TGTGCCAGCAGCCAAGATTGGTCCGAACCGACTAGCGGGAATCAAGAGACCCAGTACTTC; v_call: TRBV14; j_call: TRBJ2-5; d_call: TRBD2; clone_size: NA
cdr3_aa: CASSPSGGETQYF; cdr3_nt: TGTGCCAGCAGCCCCTCGGGGGGCGAGACCCAGTACTTC; v_call: TRBV7-3; j_call: TRBJ2-5; d_call: NA; clone_size: NA